The rows below give T cell receptor beta chains drawn from one sample of a study of siplizumab effects on memory and regulatory T cells. Produced via immunoSEQ multiplex PCR; TCRdb's table is partial and in-frame only. The table has approximately 94,000 clones, roughly 93% seen once; the top ten hold approximately 1.4%. The sequencing sample was made of non-Treg CD4+ T cells sorted from blood. All receptors come from a human donor in good health. The CDR3 runs from the conserved cysteine through the conserved F or W. The D gene is left open where the match is weak. Size is omitted from some rows. Given values are once, few, many or a class for expanded clones.

v_call	clone_size	d_call	j_call	cdr3_nt	cdr3_aa
TRBV6-5	-	TRBD2	TRBJ2-7	TGTGCCAGCAGGTCTAGCGGGAGTGACTCCTACGAGCAGTACTTC	CASRSSGSDSYEQYF
TRBV9	-	-	TRBJ1-5	TGTGCCAGCAGCGGTCACGGGAATCAGCCCCAGCATTTT	CASSGHGNQPQHF
TRBV5-6	once	-	TRBJ2-7	TGTGCCAGCAGCTTGCGAGCGGCCCTCCTCGAGCAGTACTTC	CASSLRAALLEQYF
TRBV19	-	-	TRBJ2-7	TGTGCCAGGTCCTCCGGGGACCTGAGATACGAGCAGTACTTC	CARSSGDLRYEQYF
TRBV7-6	-	TRBD2	TRBJ2-2	TGTGCCAGCAGCTTAATCTCTAGCGGGAGTATCGGGGAGCTGTTTTTT	CASSLISSGSIGELFF
TRBV5-6	-	-	TRBJ1-1	TGTGCCAGCAGCTCCAACCCGGGTAACGCTGAAGCTTTCTTT	CASSSNPGNAEAFF
TRBV27	-	-	TRBJ2-7	TGTGCCAGCAGTTTAGCACAGGGATTTGAGCAGTACTTC	CASSLAQGFEQYF
TRBV19	-	-	TRBJ1-5	TGTGCCAGTAGTTCCCGCCTCAGGGGCGGAAATCAGCCCCAGCATTTT	CASSSRLRGGNQPQHF
TRBV19	-	-	TRBJ2-2	TGTGCCAGTAGGGGCTTTCGAGGGGTCACCAACACCGGGGAGCTGTTTTTT	CASRGFRGVTNTGELFF
TRBV6-5	-	-	TRBJ1-3	TGTGCCAGCAGACCCTCGAGGGATGGAAACACCATATATTTT	CASRPSRDGNTIYF
TRBV7-9	-	TRBD1	TRBJ1-5	TGTGCCAGCAGCTTAGGGACAGGGGATGGTCAGCCCCAGCATTTT	CASSLGTGDGQPQHF
TRBV6-5	-	TRBD1	TRBJ1-2	TGTGCCAGCAGTTACTCGAGGGGGCAGAACTATGGCTACACCTTC	CASSYSRGQNYGYTF
TRBV19	-	-	TRBJ1-5	TGTGCCAGTAGTATCCCCCCCGACAGGACGCCTAATCAGCCCCAGCATTTT	CASSIPPDRTPNQPQHF
TRBV4-1	-	-	TRBJ2-7	TGCGCCAGCAGCCAAGATCAGGGGAGGTCCTACGAGCAGTACTTC	CASSQDQGRSYEQYF
TRBV4-1	-	TRBD2	TRBJ2-5	TGCGCCAGCAGCCAAGCGGGGGGTAAGCGGGAGGCGTTCCAAGAGACCCAGTACTTC	CASSQAGGKREAFQETQYF
TRBV2	once	-	TRBJ2-5	TGTGCCAGCAGGGCCGTTCAGTTCCAAGAGACCCAGTACTTC	CASRAVQFQETQYF
TRBV29-1	-	-	TRBJ2-2	TGCAGCGTTGTTGACGGACCTCGGGACACCGGGGAGCTGTTTTTT	CSVVDGPRDTGELFF
TRBV30	-	TRBD1	TRBJ2-7	TGTGCCTGGACTAGGACAGGGGGGGGCGAGCAGTACTTC	CAWTRTGGGEQYF
TRBV11-2	-	-	TRBJ2-7	TGTGCCAGCAGCTCCCAATCGGAGGGGGGAGGGAACGAGCAGTACTTC	CASSSQSEGGGNEQYF
TRBV2	-	TRBD1	TRBJ1-1	TGTGCCAGCAACCGACAGGGGGCAGGGACTGAAGCTTTCTTT	CASNRQGAGTEAFF
TRBV7-2	-	-	TRBJ1-3	TGTGCCAGCAGCTTAGCGGTCACGAGCTCTGGAAACACCATATATTTT	CASSLAVTSSGNTIYF
TRBV28	-	-	TRBJ1-5	TGTGAAGGCCCCACTTGGCAGCCCCAGCATTTT	CEGPTWQPQHF
TRBV6-1	-	-	TRBJ2-6	TGTGCCAGCTCGGAGGCTGGGGCCAACGTCCTGACTTTC	CASSEAGANVLTF
TRBV28	-	-	TRBJ1-2	TGTGCCAGCAGACGCCCGGAGCGGGGATTCTATGGCTACACCTTC	CASRRPERGFYGYTF
TRBV28	-	TRBD1	TRBJ2-7	TGTGCCAGCAGTAACTCGGGACAGCGCTACGAGCAGTACTTC	CASSNSGQRYEQYF
TRBV18	-	-	TRBJ1-6	TGTGCCAGCTCAGGAGGGGACGTACCCAACTCACCCCTCCACTTT	CASSGGDVPNSPLHF
TRBV10-3	-	-	TRBJ2-5	TGTGCCATCAGTGAGTCGCTAGGAAACCAAGAGACCCAGTACTTC	CAISESLGNQETQYF
TRBV25-1	-	TRBD1	TRBJ2-5	TGTGCCAGCAGTGACCCGGGACAGGGGAGGGAGACCCAGTACTTC	CASSDPGQGRETQYF
TRBV6-6	once	TRBD1	TRBJ2-7	TGTGCCAGCAGTACCGGGACAGGGGACTACGAGCAGTACTTC	CASSTGTGDYEQYF
TRBV4-2	-	-	TRBJ2-5	TGTGCCAGCAGCCAAGATCCAGAGAACCAAGAGACCCAGTACTTC	CASSQDPENQETQYF
TRBV7-6	few	-	TRBJ1-5	TGTGCCAGCAGCGTTAGGATAGGGGATCAGCCCCAGCATTTT	CASSVRIGDQPQHF
TRBV19	-	TRBD1	TRBJ2-5	TGTGCCAGTAGATCAACAGGGGGTCGAATTGTGGAGACCCAGTACTTC	CASRSTGGRIVETQYF
TRBV5-1	-	-	TRBJ2-7	TGCGCCAGCAGCTTGGACAGGGCCTACGAGCAGTACTTC	CASSLDRAYEQYF
TRBV27	once	TRBD2	TRBJ2-7	TGTGCCAGCAGTCGTACCGGGACTAGTTTTTACGAGCAGTACTTC	CASSRTGTSFYEQYF
TRBV5-1	-	-	TRBJ2-3	TGCGCCAGCAGCTTGCTATCCCCAGATACGCAGTATTTT	CASSLLSPDTQYF
TRBV14	-	TRBD1	TRBJ2-7	TGTGCCAGCAGCCAAGGTCGGGGACAGTACTACGAGCAGTACTTC	CASSQGRGQYYEQYF